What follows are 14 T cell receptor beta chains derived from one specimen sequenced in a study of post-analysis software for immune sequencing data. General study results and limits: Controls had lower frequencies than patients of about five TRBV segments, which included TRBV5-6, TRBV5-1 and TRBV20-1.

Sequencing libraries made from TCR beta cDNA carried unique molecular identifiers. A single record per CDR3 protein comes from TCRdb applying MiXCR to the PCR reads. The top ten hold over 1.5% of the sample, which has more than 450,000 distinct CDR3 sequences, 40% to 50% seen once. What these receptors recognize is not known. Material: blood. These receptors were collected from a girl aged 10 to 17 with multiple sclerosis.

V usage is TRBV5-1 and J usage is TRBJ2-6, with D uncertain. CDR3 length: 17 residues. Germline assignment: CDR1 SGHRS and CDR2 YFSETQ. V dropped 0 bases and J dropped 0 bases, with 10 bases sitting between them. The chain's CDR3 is CASSLAGWRSGANVLTF. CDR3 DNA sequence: TGCGCCAGCAGCTTGGCCGGGTGGCGCTCTGGGGCCAACGTCCTGACTTTC.

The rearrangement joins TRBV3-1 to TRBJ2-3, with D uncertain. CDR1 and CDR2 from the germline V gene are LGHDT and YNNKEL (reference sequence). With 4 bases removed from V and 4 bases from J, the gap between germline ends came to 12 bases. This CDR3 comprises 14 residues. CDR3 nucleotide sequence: TGTGCCAGCAGCCCCATTAATTCAGCAGATACGCAGTATTTT. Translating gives CASSPINSADTQYF.

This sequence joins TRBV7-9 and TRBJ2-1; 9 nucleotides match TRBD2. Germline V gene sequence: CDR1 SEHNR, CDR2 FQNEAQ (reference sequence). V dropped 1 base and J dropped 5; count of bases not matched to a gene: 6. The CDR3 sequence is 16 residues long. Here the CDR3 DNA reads TGTGCCAGCAGCTTAGTTGCGGCTAGCGGGAACAATGAGCAGTTCTTC. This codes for CASSLVAASGNNEQFF.

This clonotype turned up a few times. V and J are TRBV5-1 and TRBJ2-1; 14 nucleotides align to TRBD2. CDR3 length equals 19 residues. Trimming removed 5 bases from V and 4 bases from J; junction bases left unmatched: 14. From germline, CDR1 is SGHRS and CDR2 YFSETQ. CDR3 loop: CASRTGTSGSPTRYNEQFF. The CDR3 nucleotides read TGCGCCAGCAGAACCGGGACTAGCGGGAGCCCCACTCGGTACAATGAGCAGTTCTTC.

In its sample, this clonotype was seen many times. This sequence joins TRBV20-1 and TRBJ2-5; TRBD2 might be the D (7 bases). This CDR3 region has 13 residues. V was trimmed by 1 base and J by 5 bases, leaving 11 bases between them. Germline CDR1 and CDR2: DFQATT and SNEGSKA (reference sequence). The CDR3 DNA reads TGCAGTGCTAGAGTACAGGGAGGGGAGACCCAGTACTTC. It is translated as CSARVQGGETQYF.

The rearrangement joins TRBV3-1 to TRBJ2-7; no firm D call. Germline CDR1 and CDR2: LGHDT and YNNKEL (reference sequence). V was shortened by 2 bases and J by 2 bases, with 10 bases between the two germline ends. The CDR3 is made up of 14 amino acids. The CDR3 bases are TGTGCCAGCAGCCAATCCGACTCCCCCTACGAGCAGTACTTC. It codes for CASSQSDSPYEQYF.

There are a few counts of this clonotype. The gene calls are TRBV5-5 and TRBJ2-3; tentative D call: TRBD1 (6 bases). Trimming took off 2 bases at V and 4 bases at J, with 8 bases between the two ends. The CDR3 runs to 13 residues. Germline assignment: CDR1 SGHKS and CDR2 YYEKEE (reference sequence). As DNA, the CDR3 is TGTGCCAGCAGCTTAGGGGGTTCAGATACGCAGTATTTT. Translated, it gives CASSLGGSDTQYF.

The CDR3 bases are TGTGCCAGCAGCCCACAGGGGATCCCTTTGGGGGCCAACGTCCTGACTTTC. It codes for CASSPQGIPLGANVLTF. The V gene is TRBV14, the J gene TRBJ2-6; TRBD1 matches 7 bases. Germline CDR1 is SGHDN and CDR2 is FVKESK. The V segment lost 4 bases and the J segment 4 bases; nucleotides outside the gene matches: 10. This CDR3 is 17 amino acids long.

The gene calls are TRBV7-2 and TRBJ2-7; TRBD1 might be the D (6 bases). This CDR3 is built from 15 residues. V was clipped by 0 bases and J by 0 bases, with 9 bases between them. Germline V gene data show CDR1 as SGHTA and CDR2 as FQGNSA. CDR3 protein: CASSLAGTNSYEQYF. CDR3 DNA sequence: TGTGCCAGCAGCTTAGCAGGGACAAACTCCTACGAGCAGTACTTC. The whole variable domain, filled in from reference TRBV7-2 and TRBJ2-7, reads GAGVSQSPSNKVTEKGKDVELRCDPISGHTALYWYRQSLGQGLEFLIYFQGNSAPDKSGLPSDRFSAERTGGSVSTLTIQRTQQEDSAVYLCASSLAGTNSYEQYFGPGTRLTVT.

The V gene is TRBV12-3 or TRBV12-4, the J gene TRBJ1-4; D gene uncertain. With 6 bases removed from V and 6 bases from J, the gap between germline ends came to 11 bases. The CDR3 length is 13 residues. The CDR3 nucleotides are TGTGCCAGCAGCCCGGGGAGGGATGAAAAACTGTTTTTT. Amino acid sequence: CASSPGRDEKLFF.

This chain's CDR3 is CSLDRAYGYTF. The CDR3 nucleotides are TGCAGTTTAGACAGGGCCTATGGCTACACCTTC. The J gene is TRBJ1-2, the V gene TRBV20-1; TRBD1 matches 7 bases. From germline, CDR1 is DFQATT and CDR2 SNEGSKA (reference sequence). The CDR3 length is 11 residues. J lost 4 bases, V lost 8 bases, and 4 bases had no gene match.

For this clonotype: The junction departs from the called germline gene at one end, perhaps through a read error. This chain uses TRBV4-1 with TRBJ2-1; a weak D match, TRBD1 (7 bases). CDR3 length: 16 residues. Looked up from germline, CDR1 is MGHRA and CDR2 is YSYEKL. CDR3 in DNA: TGCGCCAGCAGCCAGGGTACAGGGGCGGGGTCCAATGTGCAGTTCTTC. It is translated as CASSQGTGAGSNVQFF.

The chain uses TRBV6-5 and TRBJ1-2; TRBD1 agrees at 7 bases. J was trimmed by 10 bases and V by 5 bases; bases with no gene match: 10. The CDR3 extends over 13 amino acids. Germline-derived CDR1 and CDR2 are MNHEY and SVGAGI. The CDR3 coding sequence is TGTGCCAGCAGTGGACAGGCTTCCTCAATCTACACCTTC. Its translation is CASSGQASSIYTF.

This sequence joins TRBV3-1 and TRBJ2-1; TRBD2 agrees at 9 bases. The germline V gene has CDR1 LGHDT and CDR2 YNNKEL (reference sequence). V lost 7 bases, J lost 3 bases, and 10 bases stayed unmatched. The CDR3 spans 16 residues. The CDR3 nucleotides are TGTGCCAGCAAGTCGGCTAGCGGGGACCTCTACAATGAGCAGTTCTTC. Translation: CASKSASGDLYNEQFF.